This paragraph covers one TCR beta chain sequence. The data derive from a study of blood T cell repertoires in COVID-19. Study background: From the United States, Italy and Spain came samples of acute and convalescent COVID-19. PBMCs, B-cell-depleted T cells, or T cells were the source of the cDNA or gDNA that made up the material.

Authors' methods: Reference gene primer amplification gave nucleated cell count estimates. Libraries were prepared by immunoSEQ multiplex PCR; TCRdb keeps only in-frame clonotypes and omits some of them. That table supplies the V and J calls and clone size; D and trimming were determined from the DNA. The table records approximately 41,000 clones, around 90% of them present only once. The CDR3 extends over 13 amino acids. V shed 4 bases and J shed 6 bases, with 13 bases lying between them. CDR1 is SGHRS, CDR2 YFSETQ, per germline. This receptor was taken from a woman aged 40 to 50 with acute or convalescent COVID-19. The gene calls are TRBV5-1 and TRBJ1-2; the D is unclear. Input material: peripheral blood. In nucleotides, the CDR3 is TGCGCCAGCAGCCCGGACCGCGGGGATGGCTACACCTTC. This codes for CASSPDRGDGYTF.